Included here is one T cell receptor beta chain sequence, with context. Trimming at V came to 6 bases and at J to 0 bases, leaving 10 bases not matched to a gene. The CDR3 is 17 amino acids. Germline-derived CDR1 and CDR2 are MNHEY and SMNVEV (reference sequence). These data are taken from a study of control samples from healthy donors and cancer patients. Some clones are missing from TCRdb's copy, which holds only in-frame ones; the method was immunoSEQ multiplex PCR. The sample shows 70,000 to 80,000 clones, approximately 90% of them seen only once. The V and J genes are TRBV27 and TRBJ2-1, with 8 bases fitting TRBD2. Sequenced sample: PBMCs. This TCR was recovered from a woman aged 55-75 years with head and neck cancer. The CDR3 protein is CASRTSVAGRSYNEQFF. In DNA form, the CDR3 reads TGTGCCAGCAGAACCTCCGTAGCGGGACGCTCCTACAATGAGCAGTTCTTC.